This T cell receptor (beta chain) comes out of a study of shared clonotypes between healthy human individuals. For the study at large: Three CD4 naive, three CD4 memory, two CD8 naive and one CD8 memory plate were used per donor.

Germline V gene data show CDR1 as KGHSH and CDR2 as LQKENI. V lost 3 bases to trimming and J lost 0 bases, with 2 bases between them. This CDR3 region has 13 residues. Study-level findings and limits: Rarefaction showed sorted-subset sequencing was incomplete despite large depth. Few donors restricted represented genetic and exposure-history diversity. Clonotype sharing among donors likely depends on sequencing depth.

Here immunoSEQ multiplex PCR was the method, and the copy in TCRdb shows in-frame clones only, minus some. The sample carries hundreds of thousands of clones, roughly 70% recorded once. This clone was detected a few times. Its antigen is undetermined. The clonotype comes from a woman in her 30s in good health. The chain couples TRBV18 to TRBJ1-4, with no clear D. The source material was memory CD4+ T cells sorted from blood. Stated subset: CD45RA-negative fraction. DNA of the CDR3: TGTGCCAGCTCACCGTCAACTAATGAAAAACTGTTTTTT. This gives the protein CASSPSTNEKLFF.